The clone carrying this T cell receptor beta chain occurred a few times. The target antigen is unknown. Germline values: CDR1 KGHDR, CDR2 SFDVKD. The CDR3 covers 17 residues. The V gene end was trimmed by 2 bases and the J gene end by 2 bases; junction bases not matched to a gene: 7. TCRdb passed the 5' RACE reads through MiXCR, listing each CDR3 protein once. The repertoire has about 540,000 distinct CDR3 sequences, over 9.5% of them found once; the top ten carry approximately 6.3%. The sample originates from a study of CD8 T cells in ankylosing spondylitis. Study findings and constraints: In ankylosing spondylitis blood, a motif of roughly 8 highly homologous TCR beta variants appeared characteristic. It was reported that disease-linked clones were significantly enriched in matched ankylosing spondylitis synovial fluid. Disease-linked clones, CD8+, were relatively rare in peripheral blood.

The chain has TRBV24-1 and TRBJ2-3; 9 nucleotides line up with TRBD2. The clonotype comes from a male donor with ankylosing spondylitis. The source material was blood, either unsorted or a sorted T cell fraction (not recorded which). The CDR3 region is CATSDSRAGGTTDTQYF. The DNA of the CDR3 is TGTGCCACCAGTGATTCCCGTGCGGGAGGGACCACAGATACGCAGTATTTT.